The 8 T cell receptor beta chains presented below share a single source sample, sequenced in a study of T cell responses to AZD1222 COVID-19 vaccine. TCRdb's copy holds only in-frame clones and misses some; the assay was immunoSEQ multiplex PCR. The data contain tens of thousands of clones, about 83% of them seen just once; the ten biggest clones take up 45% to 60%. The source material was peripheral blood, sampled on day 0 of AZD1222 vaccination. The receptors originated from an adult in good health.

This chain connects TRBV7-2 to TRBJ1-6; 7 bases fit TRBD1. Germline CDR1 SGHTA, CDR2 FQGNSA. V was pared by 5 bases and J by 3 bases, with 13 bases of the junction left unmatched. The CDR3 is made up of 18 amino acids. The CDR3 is CASSPKGSRQGYNSPLHF. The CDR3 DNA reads TGTGCCAGCAGCCCCAAGGGGTCTCGACAGGGCTATAATTCACCCCTCCACTTT. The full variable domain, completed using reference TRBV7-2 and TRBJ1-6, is GAGVSQSPSNKVTEKGKDVELRCDPISGHTALYWYRQSLGQGLEFLIYFQGNSAPDKSGLPSDRFSAERTGGSVSTLTIQRTQQEDSAVYLCASSPKGSRQGYNSPLHFGNGTRLTVT.

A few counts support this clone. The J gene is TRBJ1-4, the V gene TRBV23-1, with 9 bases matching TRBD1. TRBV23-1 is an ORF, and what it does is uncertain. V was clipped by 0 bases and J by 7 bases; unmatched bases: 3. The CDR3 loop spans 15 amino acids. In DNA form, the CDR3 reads TGCGCCAGCAGTCAATCCGGACAGGGGAGTGAAAAACTGTTTTTT. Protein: CASSQSGQGSEKLFF.

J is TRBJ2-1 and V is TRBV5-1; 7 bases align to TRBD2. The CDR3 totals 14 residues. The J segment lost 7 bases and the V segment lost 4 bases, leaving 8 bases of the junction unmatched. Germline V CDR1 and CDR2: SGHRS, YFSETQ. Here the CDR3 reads CASSPPGLINEQFF. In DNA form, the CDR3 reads TGCGCCAGCAGCCCACCGGGACTAATAAATGAGCAGTTCTTC.

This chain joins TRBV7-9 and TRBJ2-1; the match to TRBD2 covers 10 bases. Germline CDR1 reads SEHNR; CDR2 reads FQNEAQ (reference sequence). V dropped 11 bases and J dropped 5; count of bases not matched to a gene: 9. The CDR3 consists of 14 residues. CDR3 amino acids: CAALELAGDNEQFF. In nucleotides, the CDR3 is TGTGCCGCACTGGAGCTAGCGGGGGACAATGAGCAGTTCTTC.

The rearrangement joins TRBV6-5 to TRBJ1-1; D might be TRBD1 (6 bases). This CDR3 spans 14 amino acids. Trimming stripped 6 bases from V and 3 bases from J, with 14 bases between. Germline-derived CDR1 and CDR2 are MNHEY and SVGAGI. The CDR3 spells CASRLTGWDTEAFF. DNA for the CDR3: TGTGCCAGCAGGCTGACAGGTTGGGACACTGAAGCTTTCTTT.

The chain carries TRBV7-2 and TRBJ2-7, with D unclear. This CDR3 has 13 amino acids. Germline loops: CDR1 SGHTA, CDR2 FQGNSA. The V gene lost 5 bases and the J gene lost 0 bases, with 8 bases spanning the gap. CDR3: CASSPWRSYEQYF. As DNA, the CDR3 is TGTGCCAGCAGCCCCTGGCGCTCCTACGAGCAGTACTTC.

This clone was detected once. For the CDR3, the DNA is TGCGCCAGCAGCTTGGGACTAGCGGGGGCCACCGGGGAGCTGTTTTTT. Its protein product is CASSLGLAGATGELFF. This chain connects TRBV5-1 to TRBJ2-2; TRBD2 aligns across 12 bases. Germline V lookup: CDR1 SGHRS, CDR2 YFSETQ. This CDR3 comprises 16 residues. Unmatched junction bases numbered 1, after V lost 0 bases and J lost 4 bases.

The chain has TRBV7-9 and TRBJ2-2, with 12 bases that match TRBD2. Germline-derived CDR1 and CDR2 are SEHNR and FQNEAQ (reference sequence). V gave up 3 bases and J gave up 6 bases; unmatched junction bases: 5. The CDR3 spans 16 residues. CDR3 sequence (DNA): TGTGCCAGCAGCTTCCTAGCGGGAGGGATCTCCGGGGAGCTGTTTTTT. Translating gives CASSFLAGGISGELFF.